The 8 T cell receptor beta chains given below trace back to one sample, sequenced in a study of T cell responses to AZD1222 COVID-19 vaccine. Method: immunoSEQ multiplex PCR; TCRdb's copy keeps in-frame clones and lacks some. The sample contains about 70,000 clones, 85% of which appear only once. The material was peripheral blood, obtained on day 0 of AZD1222 vaccination. The receptors originated from an adult in good health.

The chain combines TRBV24-1 with TRBJ2-5, with a possible D match to TRBD2 (5 bases). V shed 2 bases and J shed 5 bases, with 11 bases lying between them. Germline CDR1 is KGHDR and CDR2 is SFDVKD. The CDR3 is 14 residues long. DNA for the CDR3: TGTGCCACCAGTGATTCGTCTAGCACGGAGACCCAGTACTTC. Translation: CATSDSSSTETQYF.

The CDR3 here is CASSGQRDTEAFF. The DNA of the CDR3 is TGTGCCAGCAGCGGACAGCGGGACACTGAAGCTTTCTTT. V and J are TRBV6-5 and TRBJ1-1, with D perhaps matching TRBD1 (6 bases). From germline, CDR1 is MNHEY and CDR2 SVGAGI. CDR3 length: 13 residues. Between the trimmed V and J ends, which lost 6 bases and 3 bases, there was a span of 11 bases.

The chain uses TRBV4-2 and TRBJ1-5, with a possible D match to TRBD1 (5 bases). This CDR3 spans 12 amino acids. The V end was cut by 0 bases, the J end by 11 bases, with 8 bases between. Germline-derived CDR1 and CDR2 are LGHNA and YNFKEQ. The CDR3 DNA reads TGTGCCAGCAGCCAAGAGACGGGGGCCCAGCATTTT. Amino acid sequence: CASSQETGAQHF.

This clone occurred a few times. J is TRBJ1-2 and V is TRBV5-1; D remains unclear. CDR1 and CDR2 from the germline V gene are SGHRS and YFSETQ. V lost 3 bases and J 4 bases, leaving 25 bases between the germline ends. The CDR3 is made up of 18 amino acids. In nucleotides, the CDR3 is TGCGCCAGCAGCTCCTCAGGTACCCGCCCCATCCTTGTCTATGGCTACACCTTC. It is translated as CASSSSGTRPILVYGYTF. The full variable domain, its missing parts supplied by reference TRBV5-1 and TRBJ1-2, is KAGVTQTPRYLIKTRGQQVTLSCSPISGHRSVSWYQQTPGQGLQFLFEYFSETQRNKGNFPGRFSGRQFSNSRSEMNVSTLELGDSALYLCASSSSGTRPILVYGYTFGSGTRLTVV.

The chain links TRBV13 to TRBJ2-3, with D uncertain. The CDR3 has 14 residues. Per the germline V gene, CDR1 is PRHDT and CDR2 is FYEKMQ (reference sequence). Trimming cost V 0 bases and J 6 bases, with 10 bases left between them. CDR3: CASSLGHRSDTQYF. Here the CDR3 DNA reads TGTGCCAGCAGCTTAGGCCACCGCTCGGATACGCAGTATTTT.

The rearrangement joins TRBV6-2 or TRBV6-3 to TRBJ2-2; TRBD2 might be the D (5 bases). This CDR3 has 14 residues. Trimming stripped 7 bases from V and 4 bases from J, with 13 bases between. Germline assignment: CDR1 MNHEY and CDR2 SVGEGT. The DNA of the CDR3 is TGTGCCAGCATCCCGACGGGGTTCACCGGGGAGCTGTTTTTT. Protein: CASIPTGFTGELFF.

V gene TRBV2 combines with J gene TRBJ1-5; possible D gene TRBD1, 6 bases. CDR1 SNHLY and CDR2 FYNNEI come from the germline V gene. CDR3 length: 15 residues. The V end lost 6 bases, the J end lost 6 bases, and 18 bases lay between the germline ends. The CDR3 here is CASSQVGGSGQPQHF. The CDR3 nucleotides read TGTGCCAGCAGCCAGGTGGGGGGCTCCGGTCAGCCCCAGCATTTT.

V is TRBV11-2 and J is TRBJ2-2; D gene unclear. The CDR3 runs 12 residues. Germline assignment: CDR1 SGHAT and CDR2 FQNNGV. V was clipped by 5 bases and J by 8 bases, with 9 bases between them. The CDR3 loop reads CASSLSGGELFF. Here the CDR3 DNA reads TGTGCCAGCAGCCTATCTGGTGGGGAGCTGTTTTTT. Full variable domain (remainder filled in from reference TRBV11-2 and TRBJ2-2): EAGVAQSPRYKIIEKRQSVAFWCNPISGHATLYWYQQILGQGPKLLIQFQNNGVVDDSQLPKDRFSAERLKGVDSTLKIQPAKLEDSAVYLCASSLSGGELFFGEGSRLTVL.